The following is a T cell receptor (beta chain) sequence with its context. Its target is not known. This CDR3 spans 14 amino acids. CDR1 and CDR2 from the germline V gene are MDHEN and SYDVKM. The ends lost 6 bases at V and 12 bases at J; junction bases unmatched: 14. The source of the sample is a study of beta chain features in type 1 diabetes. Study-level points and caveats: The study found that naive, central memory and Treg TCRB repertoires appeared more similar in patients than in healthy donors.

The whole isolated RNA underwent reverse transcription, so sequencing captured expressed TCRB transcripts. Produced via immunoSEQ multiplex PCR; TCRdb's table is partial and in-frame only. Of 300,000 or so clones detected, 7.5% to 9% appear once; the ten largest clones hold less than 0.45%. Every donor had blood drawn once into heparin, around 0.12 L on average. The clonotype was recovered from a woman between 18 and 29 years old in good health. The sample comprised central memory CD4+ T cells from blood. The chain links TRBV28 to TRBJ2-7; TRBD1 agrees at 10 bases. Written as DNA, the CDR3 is TGTGCCAGCAGCAGAGACAGGGGGCGTTCTTCGAGGTACTTC. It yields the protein CASSRDRGRSSRYF.